This T cell receptor (beta chain) is from a study of blood T cell repertoires in COVID-19. In the original processing: Amplification of reference gene primers provided the estimated nucleated cell counts. Libraries were prepared by immunoSEQ multiplex PCR; TCRdb keeps only in-frame clonotypes and omits some of them. For V, J and clone size, that table is used; D and trimming come from the DNA. The sample has 57,000 or so clones; roughly three quarters are singletons. The CDR3 totals 16 residues. From germline, CDR1 is LNHDA and CDR2 SQIVND (reference sequence). Trimming shortened V by 1 base and J by 3 bases, and 13 bases separated the two germline ends.

The sequence was obtained from a woman older than 75 with active or convalescent COVID-19. The sequenced material came from peripheral blood. This rearrangement joins TRBV19 to TRBJ1-5; D possibly corresponds to TRBD1 (6 bases). CDR3 coding DNA: TGTGCCAGTAGTATAGGTTCGGGACACAACAATCAGCCCCAGCATTTT. It yields the protein CASSIGSGHNNQPQHF.